This is a list of T cell receptor beta chains from one sample in a study of T cell changes during pregnancy in multiple sclerosis. TCRdb's table, derived via immunoSEQ multiplex PCR, lists solely in-frame clones and lacks some. The table includes about 57,000 clones, about 89% detected once. The sample here was peripheral blood, taken after pregnancy. These receptors came from a female donor with multiple sclerosis, enrolled in a pregnancy study. CDR3s include the opening cysteine and the closing phenylalanine or tryptophan. D genes are given only for firm matches. Expanded clones are given a class, and other clones once, few, many or no size at all.

v_gene: TRBV5-1; d_gene: TRBD1; j_gene: TRBJ1-2; abundance: NA; CDR3nt: TGCGCCAGCAGCCCGGACTCGACAGGGAACTATGGCTACACCTTC; CDR3aa: CASSPDSTGNYGYTF
v_gene: TRBV7-8; d_gene: TRBD1; j_gene: TRBJ1-6; abundance: once; CDR3nt: TGTGCCAGCAGCTCCCTAGACAGGGGCTACGACAATTCACCCCTCCACTTT; CDR3aa: CASSSLDRGYDNSPLHF
v_gene: TRBV19; d_gene: TRBD1; j_gene: TRBJ1-2; abundance: NA; CDR3nt: TGTGCCAGTAGCATCGGACAGGGTCATAACTATGGCTACACCTTC; CDR3aa: CASSIGQGHNYGYTF
v_gene: TRBV29-1; d_gene: TRBD1; j_gene: TRBJ1-1; abundance: few; CDR3nt: TGCAGCGTAAACAGGGGGGGCACTGAAGCTTTCTTT; CDR3aa: CSVNRGGTEAFF
v_gene: TRBV30; d_gene: TRBD1; j_gene: TRBJ1-2; abundance: NA; CDR3nt: TGTGCCTGGAAGAAGGCGGACAGGGAGAACTATGGCTACACCTTC; CDR3aa: CAWKKADRENYGYTF
v_gene: TRBV21-1; d_gene: NA; j_gene: TRBJ1-4; abundance: NA; CDR3nt: TGTGCCAGCAGCCTTAAGCTGGGGCGGGAGGGGGCAACTAATGAAAAACTGTTTTTT; CDR3aa: CASSLKLGREGATNEKLFF
v_gene: TRBV5-1; d_gene: TRBD2; j_gene: TRBJ2-3; abundance: NA; CDR3nt: TGCGCCAGCATTCGGGGGGGGAGCACAGATACGCAGTATTTT; CDR3aa: CASIRGGSTDTQYF
v_gene: TRBV9; d_gene: NA; j_gene: TRBJ1-1; abundance: once; CDR3nt: TGTGCCAGCAGCGTGGGAGGTGACACTGAAGCTTTCTTT; CDR3aa: CASSVGGDTEAFF
v_gene: TRBV27; d_gene: TRBD1; j_gene: TRBJ1-3; abundance: NA; CDR3nt: TGTGCCAGCAGAGGCAGGGGGAGAAACACCATATATTTT; CDR3aa: CASRGRGRNTIYF
v_gene: TRBV7-3; d_gene: TRBD1; j_gene: TRBJ1-6; abundance: NA; CDR3nt: TGTGCCAGCAGCCACGGGACAGGAGGATCACCCCTCCACTTT; CDR3aa: CASSHGTGGSPLHF
v_gene: TRBV15; d_gene: TRBD1; j_gene: TRBJ1-4; abundance: once; CDR3nt: TGTGCCACCAGCGGGGACAGGGGGAGGCCGGAAAAACTGTTTTTT; CDR3aa: CATSGDRGRPEKLFF
v_gene: TRBV21-1; d_gene: NA; j_gene: TRBJ2-1; abundance: NA; CDR3nt: TGTGCCAGCAGCCAACCGACTCCGAGGGACAGGGAGGCCAATGAGCAGTTCTTC; CDR3aa: CASSQPTPRDREANEQFF
v_gene: TRBV30; d_gene: NA; j_gene: TRBJ1-1; abundance: few; CDR3nt: TGTGCCTGGATACGTATTTTGGGCAGCATGAACACTGAAGCTTTCTTT; CDR3aa: CAWIRILGSMNTEAFF
v_gene: TRBV30; d_gene: TRBD2; j_gene: TRBJ2-1; abundance: NA; CDR3nt: TGTGCCTGGAGTGAGGGACTAGCCTACAATGAGCAGTTCTTC; CDR3aa: CAWSEGLAYNEQFF
v_gene: TRBV5-4; d_gene: TRBD1; j_gene: TRBJ2-2; abundance: NA; CDR3nt: TGTGCCAGCAACGGGGACAGGGCACTCGCGAACACCGGGGAGCTGTTTTTT; CDR3aa: CASNGDRALANTGELFF
v_gene: TRBV7-9; d_gene: NA; j_gene: TRBJ2-7; abundance: once; CDR3nt: TGTGCCAGCAGCCATTCCCCCCGGGGGGCTAACTACGAGCAGTACTTC; CDR3aa: CASSHSPRGANYEQYF
v_gene: TRBV5-5; d_gene: NA; j_gene: TRBJ2-1; abundance: NA; CDR3nt: TGTGCCAGCAGCCCAGGACACGTCCCAAGGGATGAGCAGTTCTTC; CDR3aa: CASSPGHVPRDEQFF
v_gene: TRBV7-8; d_gene: NA; j_gene: TRBJ2-3; abundance: NA; CDR3nt: TGTGCCAGCAGCTTAGACCGGGATACGCAGTATTTT; CDR3aa: CASSLDRDTQYF
v_gene: TRBV15; d_gene: TRBD2; j_gene: TRBJ2-3; abundance: NA; CDR3nt: TGTGCCACCAGCACGGGAAGGCGGGGGAGCACAGATACGCAGTATTTT; CDR3aa: CATSTGRRGSTDTQYF
v_gene: TRBV5-1; d_gene: NA; j_gene: TRBJ2-3; abundance: NA; CDR3nt: TGCGCCAGCAGCTTGTTTCCGGGGGAGAGCACAGATACGCAGTATTTT; CDR3aa: CASSLFPGESTDTQYF
v_gene: TRBV25-1; d_gene: TRBD1; j_gene: TRBJ2-1; abundance: NA; CDR3nt: TGTGCCAGCACCAGAAGGGGGACAGGGGTCTACAATGAGCAGTTCTTC; CDR3aa: CASTRRGTGVYNEQFF
v_gene: TRBV7-8; d_gene: TRBD2; j_gene: TRBJ2-7; abundance: NA; CDR3nt: TGTGCCAGCAGCTTTAGCGGGGGGAGCTCCTACGAGCAGTACTTC; CDR3aa: CASSFSGGSSYEQYF
v_gene: TRBV1; d_gene: NA; j_gene: TRBJ2-3; abundance: NA; CDR3nt: TGCACCAGCAGCTTCCCGGGACTAGCTCGTGATACGCAGTATTTT; CDR3aa: CTSSFPGLARDTQYF
v_gene: TRBV6-6; d_gene: NA; j_gene: TRBJ2-5; abundance: NA; CDR3nt: TGTGCCAGCAGTTACTCTTCGAGGGGAGGAGAGACCCAGTACTTC; CDR3aa: CASSYSSRGGETQYF
v_gene: TRBV2; d_gene: TRBD1; j_gene: TRBJ2-3; abundance: NA; CDR3nt: TGTGCCAGCAATCTGGCAGGGGGCCCTCCCTTCAACACAGATACGCAGTATTTT; CDR3aa: CASNLAGGPPFNTDTQYF
v_gene: TRBV23-1; d_gene: NA; j_gene: TRBJ2-2; abundance: NA; CDR3nt: TGCGCCAGCAGTCAATCGGGGCTCGGGGAGCTGTTTTTT; CDR3aa: CASSQSGLGELFF
v_gene: TRBV7-7; d_gene: TRBD1; j_gene: TRBJ2-2; abundance: NA; CDR3nt: TGTGCTAGCAGCCCTGGACAGGCGGGCACCGGGGAGCTGTTTTTT; CDR3aa: CASSPGQAGTGELFF
v_gene: TRBV5-5; d_gene: TRBD1; j_gene: TRBJ1-4; abundance: NA; CDR3nt: TGTGCCAGCAGCTTGGACGGGACAGGGCACGAAAAACTGTTTTTT; CDR3aa: CASSLDGTGHEKLFF
v_gene: TRBV4-3; d_gene: TRBD2; j_gene: TRBJ2-7; abundance: NA; CDR3nt: TGCGCCAGCAGCCAAGGCCGGGGGGACGGCTACGAGCAGTACTTC; CDR3aa: CASSQGRGDGYEQYF
v_gene: TRBV12-5; d_gene: NA; j_gene: TRBJ1-6; abundance: NA; CDR3nt: TGTGCTAGTGGTTTGGTACGGGGGGGATCAGATCATTCACCCCTCCACTTT; CDR3aa: CASGLVRGGSDHSPLHF
v_gene: TRBV28; d_gene: TRBD2; j_gene: TRBJ2-3; abundance: NA; CDR3nt: TGTGCCAGCAGTTTCCAAAATAGCGGGGGGGCTGTTAGCACAGATACGCAGTATTTT; CDR3aa: CASSFQNSGGAVSTDTQYF
v_gene: TRBV14; d_gene: NA; j_gene: TRBJ1-5; abundance: NA; CDR3nt: TGTGCCAGCAGCCAAGATCCGGGGACATCCCAGCATTTT; CDR3aa: CASSQDPGTSQHF
v_gene: TRBV5-1; d_gene: TRBD1; j_gene: TRBJ1-6; abundance: NA; CDR3nt: TGCGCCAGCAGCTGGGGACAGGGATTTGACTCACCCCTCCACTTT; CDR3aa: CASSWGQGFDSPLHF
v_gene: TRBV5-1; d_gene: TRBD2; j_gene: TRBJ2-5; abundance: NA; CDR3nt: TGCGCCAGCAGCTTGGGGACTAGCGGGGGGGCAGAGACCCAGTACTTC; CDR3aa: CASSLGTSGGAETQYF
v_gene: TRBV15; d_gene: TRBD1; j_gene: TRBJ1-3; abundance: NA; CDR3nt: TGTGCCACCAGCAGGGACAGGACTGGAAACACCATATATTTT; CDR3aa: CATSRDRTGNTIYF
v_gene: TRBV2; d_gene: NA; j_gene: TRBJ1-5; abundance: NA; CDR3nt: TGTGCCAGCAAGGTACAGAACAATCAGCCCCAGCATTTT; CDR3aa: CASKVQNNQPQHF
v_gene: TRBV9; d_gene: TRBD2; j_gene: TRBJ2-3; abundance: NA; CDR3nt: TGTGCCAGCAGCCCCGTAGGTGCGGGGGGGCCGGCAGATACGCAGTATTTT; CDR3aa: CASSPVGAGGPADTQYF
v_gene: TRBV19; d_gene: TRBD1; j_gene: TRBJ1-6; abundance: NA; CDR3nt: TGTGCCAGTAGTGACAGGGGAGGAAGAGATTCACCCCTCCACTTT; CDR3aa: CASSDRGGRDSPLHF
v_gene: TRBV6-5; d_gene: NA; j_gene: TRBJ2-7; abundance: NA; CDR3nt: TGTGCCAGCAGTTACTCCAGGGGGGTAGGCTACGAGCAGTACTTC; CDR3aa: CASSYSRGVGYEQYF
v_gene: TRBV2; d_gene: NA; j_gene: TRBJ1-1; abundance: NA; CDR3nt: TGTGCCAGCAGTTTACAGGGAGGGCGCACTGAAGCTTTCTTT; CDR3aa: CASSLQGGRTEAFF
v_gene: TRBV6-5; d_gene: NA; j_gene: TRBJ2-6; abundance: NA; CDR3nt: TGTGCCAGCAGTTACCAGCGCTTCTCTGGGGCCAACGTCCTGACTTTC; CDR3aa: CASSYQRFSGANVLTF
v_gene: TRBV5-1; d_gene: NA; j_gene: TRBJ2-1; abundance: NA; CDR3nt: TGCGCCAGCAGTCTGGACTATCTAAACAATGAGCAGTTCTTC; CDR3aa: CASSLDYLNNEQFF
v_gene: TRBV7-2; d_gene: NA; j_gene: TRBJ1-2; abundance: NA; CDR3nt: TGTGCCAGCAGCCCATTAGCGGGGCAGGTTGGCTACACCTTC; CDR3aa: CASSPLAGQVGYTF
v_gene: TRBV30; d_gene: NA; j_gene: TRBJ1-5; abundance: NA; CDR3nt: TGTGCCTGGAGTCTCCGGGATCGGCCCCTCAATCAGCCCCAGCATTTT; CDR3aa: CAWSLRDRPLNQPQHF
v_gene: TRBV11-2; d_gene: NA; j_gene: TRBJ1-2; abundance: NA; CDR3nt: TGTGCCAGCAGCTTAGCCGGGACATTTTCCACCTATGGCTACACCTTC; CDR3aa: CASSLAGTFSTYGYTF
v_gene: TRBV5-1; d_gene: TRBD1; j_gene: TRBJ1-1; abundance: NA; CDR3nt: TGCGCCAGCAGCCAAGGACAGGGGGTGCGGAGCACTGAAGCTTTCTTT; CDR3aa: CASSQGQGVRSTEAFF
v_gene: TRBV5-1; d_gene: NA; j_gene: TRBJ1-4; abundance: NA; CDR3nt: TGCGCCAGCAGCAACGACAAAGTCGGAGAAAAACTGTTTTTT; CDR3aa: CASSNDKVGEKLFF
v_gene: TRBV29-1; d_gene: NA; j_gene: TRBJ2-5; abundance: NA; CDR3nt: TGCAGCGTTGAAGATCTCGGGGGACGGTACCCTACTGAGACCCAGTACTTC; CDR3aa: CSVEDLGGRYPTETQYF
v_gene: TRBV5-8; d_gene: TRBD1; j_gene: TRBJ2-2; abundance: NA; CDR3nt: TGTGCCAGCAGCTTCGGACAGGGGCTAGGGGAGCTGTTTTTT; CDR3aa: CASSFGQGLGELFF
v_gene: TRBV7-9; d_gene: NA; j_gene: TRBJ2-5; abundance: NA; CDR3nt: TGTGCCAGCAGCTCCCGCAGGGCAGCAGAGACCCAGTACTTC; CDR3aa: CASSSRRAAETQYF